Listed here are 17 T cell receptor beta chains from one sample, sequenced in a study of T-cell memory formation after mild COVID-19. TCRdb processed the 5' RACE reads anew with MiXCR; each CDR3 protein has one entry. The sample holds 250,000 to 350,000 distinct CDR3 sequences, roughly a fifth seen once. The sequencing sample was made of PBMCs or a T cell subset sorted from them (not recorded which). The origin of the receptors is a man between 18 and 35 years old who had mild COVID-19 (a few samples of this study predate the infection). Cell type and time point are not known.

J is TRBJ2-5 and V is TRBV4-1, with TRBD2 matching 8 bases. Trimming took 4 bases from V and 1 from J; bases not matched to a gene: 8. Germline lookup yields CDR1 MGHRA and CDR2 YSYEKL. The CDR3 covers 16 residues. Here the CDR3 reads CASSRRGGLGQETQYF. The CDR3 nucleotides are TGCGCCAGCAGCCGTCGGGGGGGCCTCGGCCAAGAGACCCAGTACTTC.

The V and J genes are TRBV27 and TRBJ1-2; the D is unclear. V was shortened by 3 bases and J by 4 bases, with 9 bases between the two germline ends. CDR1 is MNHEY, CDR2 SMNVEV, per germline (reference sequence). CDR3 length: 13 residues. The CDR3 nucleotides are TGTGCCAGCAGTTTTGGGCAGAGCTATGGCTACACCTTC. Amino acids: CASSFGQSYGYTF.

This clonotype was recorded many times. This chain links TRBV7-8 with TRBJ1-5; maybe TRBD1 (5 bases). V lost 6 bases and J 0 bases, leaving 12 bases between the germline ends. The germline V gene has CDR1 SGHVS and CDR2 FQNEAQ. The CDR3 spans 15 residues. CDR3 sequence reads: CASSPWGDSNQPQHF. The CDR3, as DNA: TGTGCCAGCAGTCCCTGGGGGGATAGCAATCAGCCCCAGCATTTT. Complete variable domain (other parts from reference TRBV7-8 and TRBJ1-5): GAGVSQSPRYKVAKRGQDVALRCDPISGHVSLFWYQQALGQGPEFLTYFQNEAQLDKSGLPSDRFFAERPEGSVSTLKIQRTQQEDSAVYLCASSPWGDSNQPQHFGDGTRLSIL.

This clonotype was counted a few times. The chain employs TRBV5-6 and TRBJ2-5; no reliable D call. Trimming took 0 bases from V and 7 from J, leaving 7 bases between them. This CDR3 region has 12 residues. In germline, CDR1 is SGHDT, CDR2 YYEEEE. The CDR3 bases are TGTGCCAGCAGCTTGGAACCCGCGACCCAGTACTTC. Its translation is CASSLEPATQYF.

This clonotype was detected a few times. The genes are TRBV12-5 and TRBJ2-7; no clear D. CDR3 length: 12 residues. V was cut by 6 bases and J by 7 bases, with 13 bases left in between. The germline CDR1 and CDR2 sequences are LGHNT and FRNRAP. As DNA, the CDR3 is TGTGCTAGTGGCCCTCTCCGAGGAGAGCAGTACTTC. This encodes CASGPLRGEQYF.

V gene TRBV9 combines with J gene TRBJ1-2; D not resolved. Trimming removed 4 bases from V and 0 bases from J, with 13 bases in between. The germline V gene encodes CDR1 SGDLS and CDR2 YYNGEE. This CDR3 has 15 residues. The CDR3 region is CASSPPASTNYGYTF. The CDR3 DNA reads TGTGCCAGCAGCCCCCCTGCCTCTACTAACTATGGCTACACCTTC.

This chain connects TRBV12-3 or TRBV12-4 to TRBJ2-2, with D perhaps matching TRBD1 (6 bases). The CDR3 has 16 amino acids. Deletions cut 5 bases from V and 6 bases from J, with 19 bases between. The CDR3 reads CASSPGRQGIPGELFF. The CDR3 DNA reads TGTGCCAGCAGTCCCGGGCGTCAGGGGATCCCCGGGGAGCTGTTTTTT.

V and J are TRBV7-8 and TRBJ2-7; the D gene is possibly TRBD2 (5 bases). This CDR3 spans 13 amino acids. The germline V gene encodes CDR1 SGHVS and CDR2 FQNEAQ. The germline V and J ends were trimmed by 5 bases and 3 bases, with 11 bases remaining between them. The CDR3 protein is CASSGGPSYEQYV. Written as DNA, the CDR3 is TGTGCCAGCAGCGGAGGTCCTAGCTACGAGCAGTACGTC.

This clonotype came up a few times. V is TRBV27 and J is TRBJ2-7, with D perhaps TRBD1 (6 bases). The V end was cut by 8 bases, the J end by 3 bases, with 11 bases between. This CDR3 is 12 amino acids long. CDR1 and CDR2 from the germline V gene are MNHEY and SMNVEV (reference sequence). The CDR3 spells CASGTQGYEQYF. CDR3 bases: TGTGCCAGCGGAACACAGGGCTACGAGCAGTACTTC.

This clonotype was picked up a small number of times. The chain is built from TRBV28 and TRBJ1-1; no clear D. The CDR3 is 15 residues long. Germline CDR1 reads MDHEN; CDR2 reads SYDVKM. The V end lost 5 bases, the J end lost 1 base, and 14 bases lay between the germline ends. Here the CDR3 reads CASSLGFSGNTEAFF. In DNA, the CDR3 is TGTGCCAGCAGTCTTGGGTTTTCGGGGAACACTGAAGCTTTCTTT.

The table lists this clonotype with a few counts. V usage is TRBV3-1 and J usage is TRBJ2-6; no definite D call. V was shortened by 1 base and J by 2 bases, with 6 bases between the two germline ends. Germline values: CDR1 LGHDT, CDR2 YNNKEL (reference sequence). The CDR3 length is 15 residues. In nucleotides, the CDR3 is TGTGCCAGCAGCCAAGTCTCCACTGGGGCCAACGTCCTGACTTTC. This encodes CASSQVSTGANVLTF.

V usage is TRBV20-1 and J usage is TRBJ1-6, with TRBD1 matching 7 bases. The CDR3 is made up of 12 amino acids. The junction had 1 base not matched to a gene; V was cut back by 6 bases and J by 5 bases. The germline V gene encodes CDR1 DFQATT and CDR2 SNEGSKA (reference sequence). CDR3 nucleotide sequence: TGCAGTGCCGGGACAGATAATTCACCCCTCCACTTT. Translation: CSAGTDNSPLHF.

The V call is TRBV11-2, the J call TRBJ2-5, with unresolved D. Trimming took 2 bases from V and 1 from J, leaving 8 bases between them. The CDR3 has 14 amino acids. Germline CDR1 is SGHAT and CDR2 is FQNNGV. DNA for the CDR3: TGTGCCAGCAGCTTATCGGCCCCCCAAGAGACCCAGTACTTC. Protein sequence: CASSLSAPQETQYF.

This clonotype has a handful of counts. A junction boundary mismatches the germline segment, possibly from a read error. The rearrangement uses TRBV6-2 or TRBV6-3 and TRBJ2-1, with 16 bases aligning to TRBD2. The CDR3 spans 12 residues. Germline loops: CDR1 MNHEY, CDR2 SVGEGT. CDR3 amino acids: CASSQGLAGGLF. For the CDR3, the DNA is TGTGCCAGCAGCCAGGGACTAGCGGGGGGGCTCTTC.

The sample holds a few counts of this clonotype. The chain has TRBV7-2 and TRBJ1-6; D unresolved. The CDR3 spans 13 residues. Deletions cut 5 bases from V and 4 bases from J, with 6 bases between. Germline lookup yields CDR1 SGHTA and CDR2 FQGNSA. CDR3: CASSGSYNSPLHF. The CDR3 DNA is TGTGCCAGCAGCGGATCGTATAATTCACCCCTCCACTTT.

The chain carries TRBV6-2 or TRBV6-3 and TRBJ2-7, with TRBD1 matching 7 bases. CDR1 is MNHEY, CDR2 SVGEGT, per germline. CDR3 length: 13 residues. The V gene end was trimmed by 5 bases and the J gene end by 2 bases; junction bases not matched to a gene: 3. The CDR3 here is CASSLTGAYEQYV. CDR3 sequence (DNA): TGTGCCAGCAGTCTAACAGGGGCCTACGAGCAGTACGTC.

The genes are TRBV7-2 and TRBJ1-1; weak D call: TRBD1 (5 bases). The germline V gene has CDR1 SGHTA and CDR2 FQGNSA. The V end was cut by 5 bases, the J end by 5 bases, with 12 bases between. This CDR3 spans 13 amino acids. The CDR3 DNA reads TGTGCCAGCAGCACCCAACCAGGGACTGAAGCTTTCTTT. Its translation is CASSTQPGTEAFF.